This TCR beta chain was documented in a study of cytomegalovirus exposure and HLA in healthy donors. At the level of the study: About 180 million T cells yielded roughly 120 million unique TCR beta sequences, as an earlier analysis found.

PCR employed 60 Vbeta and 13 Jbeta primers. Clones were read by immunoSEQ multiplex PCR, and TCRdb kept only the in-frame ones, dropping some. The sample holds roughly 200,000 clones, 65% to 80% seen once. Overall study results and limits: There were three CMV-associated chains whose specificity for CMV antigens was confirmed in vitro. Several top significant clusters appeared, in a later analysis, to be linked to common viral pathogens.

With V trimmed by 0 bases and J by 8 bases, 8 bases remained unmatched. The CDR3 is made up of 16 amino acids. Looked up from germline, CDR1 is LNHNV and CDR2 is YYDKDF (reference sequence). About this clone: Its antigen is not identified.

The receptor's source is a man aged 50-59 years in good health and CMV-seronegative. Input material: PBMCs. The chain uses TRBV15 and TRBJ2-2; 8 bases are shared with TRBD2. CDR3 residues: CATSRDNGRAAGELFF. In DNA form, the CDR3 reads TGTGCCACCAGCAGAGATAACGGGAGGGCCGCGGGGGAGCTGTTTTTT.